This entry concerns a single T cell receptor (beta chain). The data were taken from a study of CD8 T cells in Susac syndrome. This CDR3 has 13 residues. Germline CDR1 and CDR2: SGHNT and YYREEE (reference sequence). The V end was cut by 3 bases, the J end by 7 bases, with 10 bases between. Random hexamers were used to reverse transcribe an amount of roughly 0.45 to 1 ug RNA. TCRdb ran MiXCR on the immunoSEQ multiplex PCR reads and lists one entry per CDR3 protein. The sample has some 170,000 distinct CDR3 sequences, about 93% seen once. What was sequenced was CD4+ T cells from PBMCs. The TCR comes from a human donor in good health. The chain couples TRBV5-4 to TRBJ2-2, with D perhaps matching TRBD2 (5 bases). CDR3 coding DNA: TGTGCCAGCAGCTGGGGAGCGGTCGGGGAGCTGTTTTTT. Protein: CASSWGAVGELFF.